A selection of T cell receptor beta chains follows, all from one sample in a study of identical twins. TCRdb reanalysed the 5' RACE reads using MiXCR and keeps one entry per CDR3 protein. The sample yields 350,000 to 450,000 distinct CDR3 sequences, approximately 17% seen once. Sequences were obtained from naive T cells sorted from blood. Receptor source: a man aged 50 to 60 in good health. CDR3s include the opening cysteine and the closing phenylalanine or tryptophan. Each record gives: J gene, D gene, V gene, clone size, CDR3 DNA, CDR3 protein. A D gene is named only where the DNA matches it firmly. Some rows mark clone size as missing; the rest say once, few, many or name a class of expanded clone.

TRBJ1-6	NA	TRBV5-1	few	TGCGCCAGCAGCTTTCTAGGACCCAATTCACCCCTCCACTTT	CASSFLGPNSPLHF
TRBJ2-3	NA	TRBV27	few	TGTGCCAGCAGTTTAACACATCTATCAGATACGCAGTATTTT	CASSLTHLSDTQYF
TRBJ2-1	TRBD2	TRBV7-2	many	TGTGCCAGCAGCTCCCCCGGAGGGCTAGCGGGGATAAATGAGCAGTTCTTC	CASSSPGGLAGINEQFF
TRBJ2-1	TRBD2	TRBV12-3/TRBV12-4	many	TGTGCCAGCAGTTCCCGACTAGCGGGATCCTACAATGAGCAGTTCTTC	CASSSRLAGSYNEQFF
TRBJ2-5	NA	TRBV19	NA	TGTGCCAGTAGCGGGTCCACACCCCCTGGGACCCAGTACTTC	CASSGSTPPGTQYF
TRBJ1-2	TRBD1	TRBV20-1	many	TGCAGTGCTAGAGCTGAGGCCGGGACAGGGATATCCTATGGCTACACCTTC	CSARAEAGTGISYGYTF
TRBJ1-5	TRBD1	TRBV12-3/TRBV12-4	few	TGTGCCAGCAGTTTGACAGGGGGCTCGGCTCAGCCCCAGCATTTT	CASSLTGGSAQPQHF
TRBJ2-5	NA	TRBV19	NA	TGTGCCAGTAGTAACGACGGAGAGACCCAGTACTTC	CASSNDGETQYF
TRBJ2-1	NA	TRBV5-1	NA	TGCGCCAGCAGCTTGGGCCCCACAGGTGAGGTTTCCTACAATGAGCAGTTCTTC	CASSLGPTGEVSYNEQFF
TRBJ1-2	TRBD1	TRBV12-3/TRBV12-4	NA	TGTGCCAGCAAGACGGGACAGTGGTCGGTCGGCTACACCTTC	CASKTGQWSVGYTF